The entry that follows covers one T cell receptor (beta chain) sequence. The target antigen is unknown. Germline V gene sequence: CDR1 MDHEN, CDR2 SYDVKM. The CDR3 extends over 14 amino acids. This entry is derived from a study of graft-versus-host responses after intestinal transplantation. Across the whole study: All recipients got anti-thymocyte globulin induction, then tacrolimus and steroids for about three years.

Repertoires were generated with immunoSEQ multiplex PCR, while TCRdb's copy carries only in-frame clones and drops some. The sample includes approximately 90,000 clones, approximately 90% seen only once; the top ten take around 0.38%. The gene calls are TRBV28 and TRBJ2-5; perhaps TRBD2 as D (5 bases). The assigned J gene may be wrong: the sequence end matches TRBJ2-7 better. The sample here was unstimulated CD8+ T cells sorted from spleen or lymph node cells, taken before transplant. The TCR comes from a human donor who was the organ donor for an intestinal transplant. CDR3 residues: CASSPSEARDEQYF. For the CDR3, the DNA is TGTGCCAGCAGCCCATCTGAGGCGCGGGACGAGCAGTACTTC.